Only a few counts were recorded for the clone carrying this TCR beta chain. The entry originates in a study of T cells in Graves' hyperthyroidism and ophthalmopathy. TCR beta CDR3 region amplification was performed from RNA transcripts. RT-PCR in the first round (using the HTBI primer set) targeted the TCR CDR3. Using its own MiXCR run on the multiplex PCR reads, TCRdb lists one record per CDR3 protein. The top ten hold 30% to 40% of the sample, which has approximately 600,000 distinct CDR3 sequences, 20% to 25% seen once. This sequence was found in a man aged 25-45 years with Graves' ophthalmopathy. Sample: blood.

The CDR3 nucleotides are TGTGCCAGCAGCCAAGGTACGGGGAGTCCTGTGGAGCTGTTTTTT. Its translation is CASSQGTGSPVELFF. The genes are TRBV3-1 and TRBJ2-2; tentatively, D is TRBD2 (5 bases). There are 15 residues in the CDR3. Germline V gene data show CDR1 as LGHDT and CDR2 as YNNKEL (reference sequence). V was pared by 1 base and J by 10 bases, with 16 bases between.